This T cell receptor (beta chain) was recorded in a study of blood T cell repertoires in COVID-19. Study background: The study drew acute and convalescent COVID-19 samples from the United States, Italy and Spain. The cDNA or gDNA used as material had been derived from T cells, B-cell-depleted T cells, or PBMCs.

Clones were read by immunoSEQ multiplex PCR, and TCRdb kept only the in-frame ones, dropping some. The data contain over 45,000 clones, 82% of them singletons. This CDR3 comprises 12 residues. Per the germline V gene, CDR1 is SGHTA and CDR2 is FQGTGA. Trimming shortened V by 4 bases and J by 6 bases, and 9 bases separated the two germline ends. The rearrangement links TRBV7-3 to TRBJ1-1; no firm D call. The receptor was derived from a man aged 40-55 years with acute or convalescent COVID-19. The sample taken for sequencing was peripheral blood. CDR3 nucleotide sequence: TGTGCCAGCAGCTCTCAGTCCGCTGAAGCTTTCTTT. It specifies CASSSQSAEAFF.